This T cell receptor beta chain emerged from a study of hypomethylating agent response in myelodysplastic syndrome. Trimming shortened V by 6 bases and J by 6 bases, and 19 bases separated the two germline ends. The length of the CDR3 is 15 residues. Germline V gene data show CDR1 as MNHEY and CDR2 as SVGAGI. Some clones are missing from TCRdb's copy, which holds only in-frame ones; the method was immunoSEQ multiplex PCR. Of approximately 1,600 clones listed, 80% to 90% are singletons. This clone was picked up one time. The TCR comes from a human donor with myelodysplastic syndrome. The gene calls are TRBV6-5 and TRBJ2-3; D remains unclear. This sample comprised bone marrow, obtained before or after starting hypomethylating agent treatment for myelodysplastic syndrome (not recorded which). The CDR3 loop reads CASSSMAEYSDTQYF. DNA for the CDR3: TGTGCCAGCAGCTCGATGGCAGAATATTCCGATACGCAGTATTTT.